The 4 T cell receptor beta chains given below trace back to one sample, sequenced in a study of tumor-infiltrating lymphocytes in oesophageal squamous cell carcinoma. TCRdb re-called the PCR reads through MiXCR, storing one row per CDR3 protein. The table includes 20,000 or so distinct CDR3 sequences, less than 45% detected once. Sequenced input: esophageal tumor tissue. The receptors derive from a male donor with esophageal squamous cell carcinoma.

This clonotype was picked up many times. A read error may be the cause here, since a much bigger clone is one base away. The chain combines TRBV28 with TRBJ2-3, with D possibly matching TRBD1 (6 bases). Between the trimmed V and J ends, which lost 6 bases and 14 bases, there was a span of 30 bases. CDR1 MDHEN and CDR2 SYDVKM come from the germline V gene. The CDR3 is made up of 16 amino acids. The DNA of the CDR3 is TGTGCCAGCAGCCGAGAGACAGGCGCGAACACCGGGGAGCTGTATTTT. Translated, it gives CASSRETGANTGELYF. The whole variable domain, filled in from reference TRBV28 and TRBJ2-3, reads DVKVTQSSRYLVKRTGEKVFLECVQDMDHENMFWYRQDPGLGLRLIYFSYDVKMKEKGDIPEGYSVSREKKERFSLILESASTNQTSMYLCASSRETGANTGELYFGPGTRLTVL.

The chain links TRBV12-3 or TRBV12-4 to TRBJ1-1, with no clear D. The CDR3 runs to 14 residues. Trimming stripped 0 bases from V and 0 bases from J, with 5 bases between. The CDR3 sequence is CASSLAGLNTEAFF. CDR3 coding DNA: TGTGCCAGCAGTTTAGCAGGGTTGAACACTGAAGCTTTCTTT.

V usage is TRBV6-1 and J usage is TRBJ1-4, with D maybe TRBD1 (5 bases). The germline V gene encodes CDR1 MNHNS and CDR2 SASEGT. V was pared by 4 bases and J by 6 bases, with 12 bases between. The CDR3 totals 14 residues. The CDR3 DNA reads as TGTGCCAGCAGTGCTCCGGGACGAGATGAAAAACTGTTTTTT. It specifies CASSAPGRDEKLFF.

This clonotype is medium-sized (0.01 to 0.1%) within its sample. This chain uses TRBV7-6 with TRBJ2-7; the D call may be TRBD1 or TRBD2 (5 bases each). Trimming cost V 3 bases and J 1 base, with 10 bases left between them. Germline CDR1 is SGHVS and CDR2 is FNYEAQ. The CDR3 runs to 14 residues. This chain's CDR3 is CASSFGGFSYEQYF. The CDR3, as DNA: TGTGCCAGCAGCTTTGGGGGATTTTCCTACGAGCAGTACTTC.